These 26 T cell receptor beta chains came from one sample sequenced in a study of blood T cell repertoires in COVID-19. The method was immunoSEQ multiplex PCR; TCRdb's version includes in-frame clones alone and lacks a portion of them. The sample lists about 220,000 clones, 84% occurring once. The sequenced sample consisted of peripheral blood. These receptors all come from a woman in her sixties who had recovered from COVID-19.

This clone occurred a few times. The rearrangement uses TRBV19 and TRBJ1-2; D is unresolved. The CDR3 extends over 13 amino acids. Germline-derived CDR1 and CDR2 are LNHDA and SQIVND (reference sequence). Trimming left V 8 bases short and J 2 bases short, with 12 bases between. CDR3 in amino acids: CASAVTANYGYTF. The CDR3, as DNA: TGTGCCAGTGCAGTCACAGCCAACTATGGCTACACCTTC.

This clone was seen a few times. The chain is built from TRBV3-1 (or the pseudogene TRBV3-2) and TRBJ1-5; possibly TRBD1 for D (5 bases). Germline CDR1 reads LGHDT; CDR2 reads YNNKEL (reference sequence). Trimming stripped 1 base from V and 2 bases from J, with 12 bases between. The CDR3 has 16 amino acids. CDR3 nucleotides: TGTGCCAGCAGCCAAGGGTTGGGGCAGCGCAATCAGCCCCAGCATTTT. Protein product: CASSQGLGQRNQPQHF.

The chain employs TRBV5-1 and TRBJ2-1; D is undetermined. There are 14 residues in the CDR3. Germline CDR1 and CDR2: SGHRS and YFSETQ. V was pared by 6 bases and J by 0 bases, with 10 bases between. CDR3 residues: CASKGASSYNEQFF. CDR3 nucleotide sequence: TGCGCCAGCAAAGGAGCCTCCTCCTACAATGAGCAGTTCTTC.

V gene TRBV7-6 combines with J gene TRBJ1-6, with 7 bases identical to TRBD1. V shed 4 bases and J 6 bases; nucleotides not matched to a gene: 6. The CDR3 runs to 15 residues. The germline V gene encodes CDR1 SGHVS and CDR2 FNYEAQ. The CDR3 is CASSSTGVGNSPLHF. The CDR3 bases are TGTGCCAGCAGCTCAACAGGGGTAGGTAATTCACCCCTCCACTTT.

J is TRBJ1-2 and V is TRBV12-3 or TRBV12-4, with D perhaps matching TRBD1 (5 bases). The CDR3 is made up of 13 amino acids. V lost 4 bases and J lost 1, with 7 bases in between. The CDR3 loop reads CASSYQGNYGYTF. In nucleotides, the CDR3 is TGTGCCAGCAGTTATCAGGGTAACTATGGCTACACCTTC.

The chain joins TRBV6-1 to TRBJ2-5, with D possibly TRBD2 on 5 matching bases. Germline assignment: CDR1 MNHNS and CDR2 SASEGT. The germline V and J ends were trimmed by 3 bases and 5 bases, with 10 bases remaining between them. This CDR3 region has 13 residues. The CDR3 sequence: CASSDPRGETQYF. The CDR3 DNA is TGTGCCAGCAGTGATCCACGAGGGGAGACCCAGTACTTC.

The chain employs TRBV4-3 and TRBJ2-1; 15 positions match TRBD2. CDR1 and CDR2 (germline): LGHNA, YSLEER. This CDR3 spans 16 amino acids. V lost 3 bases, J lost 7 bases, and 4 bases stayed unmatched. DNA of the CDR3: TGCGCCAGCAGCCACCGGACTAGCGGGGGGGAAAATGAGCAGTTCTTC. The encoded protein is CASSHRTSGGENEQFF.

The chain links TRBV10-3 to TRBJ2-7; TRBD1 matches at 10 bases. Germline values: CDR1 ENHRY, CDR2 SYGVKD. V lost 10 bases to trimming and J lost 4 bases; unmatched junction nucleotides: 7. The CDR3 loop spans 13 amino acids. CDR3 loop: CATLRQGAYEQYF. CDR3 bases: TGTGCCACCCTAAGACAGGGGGCATACGAGCAGTACTTC.

The chain couples TRBV27 to TRBJ2-2, with D possibly matching TRBD2 (5 bases). Germline V CDR1 and CDR2: MNHEY, SMNVEV (reference sequence). V was shortened by 3 bases and J by 0 bases, with 8 bases between the two germline ends. The CDR3 covers 15 residues. CDR3 residues: CASSFGLTNTGELFF. The CDR3 coding sequence is TGTGCCAGCAGTTTCGGACTTACGAACACCGGGGAGCTGTTTTTT.

The chain employs TRBV7-2 and TRBJ2-3; tentatively, D is TRBD2 (7 bases). V lost 0 bases, J lost 1 base, and 11 bases lay in between. This CDR3 has 16 residues. Germline CDR1 reads SGHTA; CDR2 reads FQGNSA. The CDR3 here is CASSLAGGPGTDTQYF. The CDR3 coding sequence is TGTGCCAGCAGCTTAGCGGGGGGGCCCGGCACAGATACGCAGTATTTT. Variable domain in full (rest from reference TRBV7-2 and TRBJ2-3): GAGVSQSPSNKVTEKGKDVELRCDPISGHTALYWYRQSLGQGLEFLIYFQGNSAPDKSGLPSDRFSAERTGGSVSTLTIQRTQQEDSAVYLCASSLAGGPGTDTQYFGPGTRLTVL.

J is TRBJ2-7 and V is TRBV11-2; perhaps TRBD2 as D (5 bases). This CDR3 contains 18 residues. Looked up from germline, CDR1 is SGHAT and CDR2 is FQNNGV. Trimming shortened V by 2 bases and J by 0 bases, and 20 bases separated the two germline ends. CDR3 DNA sequence: TGTGCCAGCAGCTTAAGGTTCTCCGCGGGTCCTAGCTCCTACGAGCAGTACTTC. Protein product: CASSLRFSAGPSSYEQYF. Looking up the rest from reference TRBV11-2 and TRBJ2-7 gives the full variable domain: EAGVAQSPRYKIIEKRQSVAFWCNPISGHATLYWYQQILGQGPKLLIQFQNNGVVDDSQLPKDRFSAERLKGVDSTLKIQPAKLEDSAVYLCASSLRFSAGPSSYEQYFGPGTRLTVT.

This chain joins TRBV6-5 and TRBJ1-5; D is possibly TRBD1 (5 bases). The CDR3 has 15 amino acids. V was pared by 0 bases and J by 6 bases, with 12 bases between. Germline-derived CDR1 and CDR2 are MNHEY and SVGAGI. In nucleotides, the CDR3 is TGTGCCAGCAGTTACTCAGGGCAGGGTTTTCAGCCCCAGCATTTT. Protein product: CASSYSGQGFQPQHF.

The chain joins TRBV2 to TRBJ2-5; 8 bases agree with TRBD2. From germline, CDR1 is SNHLY and CDR2 FYNNEI. The CDR3 sequence is 15 residues long. After removal of 5 bases from V and 6 bases from J, the junction contained 11 bases not matched to a gene. DNA for the CDR3: TGTGCCAGCAGTTTTCAGACGGGGGGGCTGCAGACCCAGTACTTC. Protein product: CASSFQTGGLQTQYF. Based on the CDR3 plus reference TRBV2 and TRBJ2-5, the full variable domain is EPEVTQTPSHQVTQMGQEVILRCVPISNHLYFYWYRQILGQKVEFLVSFYNNEISEKSEIFDDQFSVERPDGSNFTLKIRSTKLEDSAMYFCASSFQTGGLQTQYFGPGTRLLVL.

This chain links TRBV4-1 with TRBJ2-7, with D perhaps matching TRBD1 (6 bases). The V end lost 0 bases, the J end lost 4 bases, and 13 bases lay between the germline ends. Germline V lookup: CDR1 MGHRA, CDR2 YSYEKL. The CDR3 consists of 15 residues. The CDR3, as DNA: TGCGCCAGCAGCCAAGATCCCGGGACAATATACGAGCAGTACTTC. Its protein product is CASSQDPGTIYEQYF.

This sequence joins TRBV7-2 and TRBJ2-1, with D possibly matching TRBD2 (5 bases). CDR3 length equals 13 residues. CDR1 is SGHTA and CDR2 is FQGNSA in the germline V gene. The ends were cut back, 0 bases at V and 6 bases at J, with 6 bases in the middle. CDR3 DNA sequence: TGTGCCAGCAGCTTAGCCCGGGGCAATGAGCAGTTCTTC. Protein: CASSLARGNEQFF.

The rearrangement joins TRBV18 to TRBJ2-3; perhaps TRBD2 as D (6 bases). The CDR3 length is 13 residues. Trimming removed 5 bases at V and 6 bases at J, with 12 bases between. Germline loops: CDR1 KGHSH, CDR2 LQKENI. The CDR3 loop is CASSTGSPDTQYF. For the CDR3, the DNA is TGTGCCAGCTCAACCGGGAGCCCTGATACGCAGTATTTT.

The CDR3 region is CASSFNSPEAFF. For the CDR3, the DNA is TGTGCCAGCAGTTTCAACTCCCCTGAAGCTTTCTTT. J is TRBJ1-1 and V is TRBV12-3 or TRBV12-4; D ambiguous. V was pared by 3 bases and J by 6 bases, with 8 bases between. The CDR3 extends over 12 amino acids.

The chain links TRBV4-3 to TRBJ1-3; 9 bases agree with TRBD1. The germline CDR1 and CDR2 sequences are LGHNA and YSLEER. The CDR3 is 16 residues long. With V trimmed by 1 base and J by 2 bases, 3 bases remained unmatched. Written as DNA, the CDR3 is TGCGCCAGCAGCCAAGGACAGGGGGGAGCTGGAAACACCATATATTTT. It yields the protein CASSQGQGGAGNTIYF.

A single count supports this clone. This chain links TRBV5-6 with TRBJ1-2; D is unresolved. Trimming left V 4 bases short and J 5 bases short, with 15 bases between. This CDR3 spans 14 amino acids. The germline gives CDR1 SGHDT, CDR2 YYEEEE. The CDR3 nucleotides read TGTGCCAGCAGCAAGCGGACCGCCACTTATGGCTACACCTTC. Protein product: CASSKRTATYGYTF.

The V gene is TRBV19, the J gene TRBJ1-1; TRBD1 might be the D (6 bases). The CDR3 loop spans 11 amino acids. V was cut by 7 bases and J by 9 bases, with 12 bases left in between. Germline CDR1 is LNHDA and CDR2 is SQIVND (reference sequence). CDR3 coding DNA: TGTGCCAGTAAGGGGGTAAGGAAAGCTTTCTTT. It codes for CASKGVRKAFF.

V usage is TRBV5-1 and J usage is TRBJ1-3, with D possibly matching TRBD1 (6 bases). Trimming pared 1 base from V and 4 bases from J, leaving 15 bases between. The CDR3 consists of 16 residues. Germline V CDR1 and CDR2: SGHRS, YFSETQ. CDR3 DNA sequence: TGCGCCAGCAGCTTGACAGCAGGGGAATCCGGAAACACCATATATTTT. Its translation: CASSLTAGESGNTIYF.

The chain carries TRBV19 and TRBJ2-6, with D perhaps matching TRBD1 (5 bases). The CDR3 covers 19 residues. The germline V gene has CDR1 LNHDA and CDR2 SQIVND (reference sequence). V dropped 1 base and J dropped 1 base, with 17 bases sitting between them. The CDR3 DNA is TGTGCCAGTAGTATAGCGCAGGGTTGGGGTATATCTGGGGCCAACGTCCTGACTTTC. Residues: CASSIAQGWGISGANVLTF.

The gene calls are TRBV18 and TRBJ1-5, with unresolved D. Germline V gene lookup returns CDR1 KGHSH and CDR2 LQKENI. Trimming pared 2 bases from V and 7 bases from J, leaving 9 bases between. The CDR3 loop spans 13 amino acids. The CDR3 spells CASSPEVEQPQHF. The DNA of the CDR3 is TGTGCCAGCTCACCAGAGGTCGAACAGCCCCAGCATTTT.

This rearrangement joins TRBV5-6 to TRBJ1-2, with 7 bases identical to TRBD1. The CDR3 totals 13 residues. Germline values: CDR1 SGHDT, CDR2 YYEEEE. With V trimmed by 4 bases and J by 6 bases, 6 bases remained unmatched. The chain's CDR3 is CASSGPRGDGYTF. Written as DNA, the CDR3 is TGTGCCAGCAGCGGACCCAGGGGGGATGGCTACACCTTC.

This chain connects TRBV7-2 to TRBJ2-7, with D maybe TRBD2 (6 bases). Trimming took 3 bases from V and 7 from J, leaving 16 bases between them. The CDR3 consists of 14 residues. Germline V gene data show CDR1 as SGHTA and CDR2 as FQGNSA. As DNA, the CDR3 is TGTGCCAGCAGCTTCGCGGGGATTACGAAAGAGCAGTACTTC. It encodes CASSFAGITKEQYF.

The rearrangement links TRBV7-8 to TRBJ2-7; 8 bases map to TRBD2. This CDR3 is 15 amino acids long. Germline trimming cut 4 bases from V and 2 bases from J; bases unmatched to any gene: 7. The V gene's germline CDR1 is SGHVS and CDR2 FQNEAQ. The CDR3 coding sequence is TGTGCCAGCAGCTCCAACAACGGGGGGGCCTACGAGCAGTACTTC. Protein product: CASSSNNGGAYEQYF.